These 9 T cell receptor beta chains originate from one sample sequenced in a study of T cells in localized non-small cell lung cancer. Produced via immunoSEQ multiplex PCR; TCRdb's table is partial and in-frame only. Of some 22,000 clones in the sample, roughly 84% were seen once. The starting material was peripheral blood, obtained before any cancer treatment. These receptors all stem from a male donor older than 55 with stage I squamous cell lung carcinoma.

V gene TRBV4-1 combines with J gene TRBJ1-2; a possible D gene is TRBD1 (6 bases). Germline V gives CDR1 MGHRA, CDR2 YSYEKL. Trimming removed 4 bases at V and 3 bases at J, with 15 bases between. CDR3 length: 15 residues. CDR3 region: CASSLGGQGYYGYTF. The CDR3 DNA sequence: TGCGCCAGCAGCCTGGGGGGGCAGGGCTACTATGGCTACACCTTC.

The CDR3 region is CASSTSGGMGYNEQFF. For the CDR3, the DNA is TGTGCCAGCAGCACCAGCGGGGGAATGGGGTACAATGAGCAGTTCTTC. The V gene is TRBV9, the J gene TRBJ2-1, with TRBD2 identical over 8 bases. Trimming at V came to 4 bases and at J to 4 bases, leaving 10 bases not matched to a gene. The germline V gene has CDR1 SGDLS and CDR2 YYNGEE. This CDR3 spans 16 amino acids.

The chain links TRBV30 to TRBJ1-6; 10 bases align to TRBD1. CDR3 length: 17 amino acids. Looked up from germline, CDR1 is GTSNPN and CDR2 is SVGIG (reference sequence). The V segment lost 1 base and the J segment 1 base; nucleotides outside the gene matches: 4. The DNA for the CDR3 is TGTGCCTGGAGTGCCCTGGACAGGGGGTCCTATAATTCACCCCTCCACTTT. Protein product: CAWSALDRGSYNSPLHF.

This clone appeared a few times. V usage is TRBV7-6 and J usage is TRBJ1-6; TRBD1 might be the D (6 bases). The V gene lost 5 bases and the J gene lost 8 bases, with 13 bases spanning the gap. There are 14 residues in the CDR3. Germline assignment: CDR1 SGHVS and CDR2 FNYEAQ. The DNA of the CDR3 is TGTGCCAGCAGCCCCTACCCAGGGGATTCACCCCTCCACTTT. It specifies CASSPYPGDSPLHF.

V gene TRBV6-1 combines with J gene TRBJ1-5; D is uncertain. The germline gives CDR1 MNHNS, CDR2 SASEGT. Trimming left V 4 bases short and J 7 bases short, with 14 bases between. The CDR3 spans 14 residues. The CDR3 is CASSARWDGQPQHF. The CDR3 DNA sequence: TGTGCCAGCAGTGCTCGATGGGATGGACAGCCCCAGCATTTT.

The CDR3 sequence: CASSELRTGQTEAFF. The CDR3 nucleotides read TGTGCCAGCAGTGAATTAAGGACAGGGCAAACTGAAGCTTTCTTT. The rearrangement links TRBV2 to TRBJ1-1, with 8 bases matching TRBD1. After removal of 2 bases from V and 5 bases from J, the junction contained 7 bases not matched to a gene. CDR3 size: 15 residues. The germline V gene has CDR1 SNHLY and CDR2 FYNNEI. The full variable domain, its missing parts supplied by reference TRBV2 and TRBJ1-1, is EPEVTQTPSHQVTQMGQEVILRCVPISNHLYFYWYRQILGQKVEFLVSFYNNEISEKSEIFDDQFSVERPDGSNFTLKIRSTKLEDSAMYFCASSELRTGQTEAFFGQGTRLTVV.

This clone was detected only once. The chain carries TRBV7-2 and TRBJ1-2, with a weak D call TRBD1 (6 bases). The CDR3 totals 14 residues. CDR1 SGHTA and CDR2 FQGNSA come from the germline V gene. V shed 2 bases and J shed 6 bases, with 13 bases lying between them. The CDR3 DNA reads TGTGCCAGCAGCTTACGACAGGTGGAGAATGGCTACACCTTC. This sequence encodes CASSLRQVENGYTF.

The chain has TRBV15 and TRBJ2-5; D is unclear. Germline V gene data show CDR1 as LNHNV and CDR2 as YYDKDF (reference sequence). Trimming left V 4 bases short and J 5 bases short, with 11 bases between. CDR3 size: 13 residues. CDR3: CATSITKPETQYF. CDR3 coding DNA: TGTGCCACCAGCATCACGAAGCCGGAGACCCAGTACTTC.

The chain carries TRBV19 and TRBJ2-2; TRBD2 is a possible D gene (5 bases). V was clipped by 5 bases and J by 1 base, with 14 bases between them. The germline gives CDR1 LNHDA, CDR2 SQIVND (reference sequence). This CDR3 spans 16 amino acids. In DNA, the CDR3 is TGTGCCAGTAGTCCCCGCAGGAGCGGGAACACCGGGGAGCTGTTTTTT. This sequence encodes CASSPRRSGNTGELFF.